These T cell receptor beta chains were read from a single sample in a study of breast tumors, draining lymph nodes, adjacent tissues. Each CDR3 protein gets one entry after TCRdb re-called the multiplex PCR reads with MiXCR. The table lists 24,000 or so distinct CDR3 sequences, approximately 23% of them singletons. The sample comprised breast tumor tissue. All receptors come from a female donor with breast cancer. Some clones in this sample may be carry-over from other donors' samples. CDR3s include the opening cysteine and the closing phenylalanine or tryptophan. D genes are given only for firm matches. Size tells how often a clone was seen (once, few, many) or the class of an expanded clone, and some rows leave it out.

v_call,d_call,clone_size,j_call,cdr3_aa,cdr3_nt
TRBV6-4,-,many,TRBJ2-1,CASSGSRGPYNEQFF,TGTGCCAGCAGTGGCTCCCGGGGCCCGTACAATGAGCAGTTCTTC
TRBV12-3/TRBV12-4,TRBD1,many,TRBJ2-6,CASRFRQGRNSGANVLTF,TGTGCCAGCAGATTCCGACAGGGAAGGAACTCTGGGGCCAACGTCCTGACTTTC
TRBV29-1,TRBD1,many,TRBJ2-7,CSVKTGGLQYF,TGCAGCGTTAAGACAGGGGGATTGCAGTACTTC
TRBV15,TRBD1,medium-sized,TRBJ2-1,CATSSLVATGADSNEQFF,TGTGCCACCAGCAGCTTAGTGGCCACAGGGGCGGATTCTAATGAGCAGTTCTTC
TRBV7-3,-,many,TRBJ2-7,CASSQRGGGYYEQYF,TGTGCCAGCAGCCAAAGGGGAGGTGGATACTACGAGCAGTACTTC
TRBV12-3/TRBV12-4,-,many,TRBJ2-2,CASRRQSTGELFF,TGTGCCAGCAGACGACAGAGCACCGGGGAGCTGTTTTTT
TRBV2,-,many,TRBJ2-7,CASSPAPYEQYF,TGTGCCAGCAGTCCGGCCCCCTACGAGCAGTACTTC
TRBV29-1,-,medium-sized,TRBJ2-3,CSVDPSTDTQYF,TGCAGCGTTGATCCCTCCACAGATACGCAGTATTTT
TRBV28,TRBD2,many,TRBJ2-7,CASSLRTSGAYEQYF,TGTGCCAGCAGTTTACGGACTAGCGGAGCCTACGAGCAGTACTTC
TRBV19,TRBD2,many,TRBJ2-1,CASSARTSGPYNEQFF,TGTGCCAGTAGTGCAAGGACTAGCGGGCCCTACAATGAGCAGTTCTTC
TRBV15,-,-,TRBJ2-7,CATCKHRVGEQYF,TGCGCCACCTGCAAGCATAGGGTAGGGGAGCAGTACTTC
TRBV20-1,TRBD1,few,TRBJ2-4,CSAPLQGRIQYF,TGCAGTGCTCCCTTACAGGGGCGCATTCAGTACTTC
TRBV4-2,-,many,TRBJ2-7,CASSQDLSGFYEQYF,TGTGCCAGCAGCCAAGACTTATCCGGTTTTTACGAGCAGTACTTC
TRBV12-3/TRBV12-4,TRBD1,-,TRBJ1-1,CASSFRGTGSAFF,TGTGCCAGCAGCTTCCGGGGGACAGGGAGCGCTTTCTTT
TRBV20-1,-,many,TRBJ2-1,CSDQPLAERFFGEQFF,TGCAGTGATCAGCCCCTAGCCGAACGTTTCTTCGGTGAGCAGTTCTTC
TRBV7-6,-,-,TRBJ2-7,CASSLYYEQYF,TGTGCCAGCAGCTTATACTACGAGCAGTACTTC
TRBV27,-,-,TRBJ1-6,CAGSQTLPGIRGSPLHF,TGTGCCGGCAGCCAAACTCTGCCGGGAATTAGAGGTTCACCCCTCCACTTT
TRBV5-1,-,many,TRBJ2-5,CASSLGIDSRETQYF,TGCGCCAGCAGCTTGGGAATTGACTCAAGAGAGACCCAGTACTTC
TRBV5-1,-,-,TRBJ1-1,CASSGGGVDTEAFF,TGCGCCAGCAGCGGAGGGGGAGTGGACACTGAAGCTTTCTTT
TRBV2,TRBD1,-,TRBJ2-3,CASSGGQGDTQYF,TGTGCCAGCAGTGGGGGACAGGGTGATACGCAGTATTTT
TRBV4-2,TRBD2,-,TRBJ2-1,CASSQGSLAGGVNEQFF,TGTGCCAGCAGCCAAGGATCCCTAGCGGGAGGGGTCAATGAGCAGTTCTTC
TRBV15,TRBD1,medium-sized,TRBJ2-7,CATSGRGSGSYEQYF,TGTGCCACCAGCGGCAGGGGGTCTGGCTCCTACGAGCAGTACTTC
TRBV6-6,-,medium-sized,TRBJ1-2,CASSPGGGYTF,TGTGCCAGCAGTCCGGGGGGAGGCTACACCTTC
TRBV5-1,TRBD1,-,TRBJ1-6,CASSSRQGSSYNSPLHF,TGCGCCAGCAGTTCTCGACAGGGTAGCTCCTATAATTCACCCCTCCACTTT
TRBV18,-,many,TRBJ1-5,CASQSGDNQPQHF,TGTGCCAGCCAGAGTGGGGACAATCAGCCCCAGCATTTT
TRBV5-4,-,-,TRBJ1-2,CASSWTEEDGYTF,TGTGCCAGCAGCTGGACAGAGGAGGATGGCTACACCTTC
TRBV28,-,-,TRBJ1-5,CASSSTRWGNQPQHF,TGTGCCAGCAGTTCCACTAGGTGGGGCAATCAGCCCCAGCATTTT
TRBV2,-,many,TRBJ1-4,CASSAGGYNEKLFF,TGTGCCAGCAGTGCGGGAGGCTACAATGAAAAACTGTTTTTT
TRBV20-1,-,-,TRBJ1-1,CRAAHGLTKLTEAFF,TGCAGAGCAGCCCATGGACTGACAAAACTCACTGAAGCTTTCTTT
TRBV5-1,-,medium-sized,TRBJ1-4,CASSFTGSVDEKLFF,TGCGCCAGCAGTTTTACAGGCTCAGTGGATGAAAAACTGTTTTTT
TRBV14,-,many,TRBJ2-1,CASSQGVRDPYNEQFF,TGTGCCAGCAGCCAGGGGGTCAGGGACCCTTACAATGAGCAGTTCTTC
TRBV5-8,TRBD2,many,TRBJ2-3,CASSLGRTSFFTDTQYF,TGTGCCAGCAGCCTGGGTCGGACTAGCTTTTTCACAGATACGCAGTATTTT
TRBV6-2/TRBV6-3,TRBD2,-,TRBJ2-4,CASSNGGVWYF,TGTGCCAGCAGTAACGGGGGGGTTTGGTACTTC
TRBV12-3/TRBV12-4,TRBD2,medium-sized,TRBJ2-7,CASSLSSSGYEQYF,TGTGCCAGCAGTTTATCGTCTAGCGGTTACGAGCAGTACTTC
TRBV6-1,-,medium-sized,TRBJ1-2,CASSDLGLKEGYTF,TGTGCCAGCAGTGATTTGGGGTTGAAGGAGGGCTACACCTTC
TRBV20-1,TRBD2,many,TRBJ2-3,CSADTSAGTDTQYF,TGCAGTGCAGATACTAGCGCCGGCACAGATACGCAGTATTTT
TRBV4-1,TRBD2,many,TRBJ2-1,CASSQAGISGVRGDNEQFF,TGCGCCAGCAGCCAAGCCGGAATAAGCGGGGTAAGAGGGGACAATGAGCAGTTCTTC
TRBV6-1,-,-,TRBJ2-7,CASSILTGDYEQYF,TGTGCCAGCAGTATCCTGACAGGGGACTATGAGCAGTACTTC
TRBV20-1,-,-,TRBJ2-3,CSAIGRRTDTQYF,TGCAGTGCTATAGGGCGCAGAACAGATACGCAGTATTTT
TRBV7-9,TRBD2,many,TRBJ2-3,CASSLRGRISDTQYF,TGTGCCAGCAGCTTACGCGGGAGAATCTCCGATACGCAGTATTTT
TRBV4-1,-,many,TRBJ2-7,CASSPGDGSYEQYF,TGCGCCAGCAGCCCCGGGGACGGCTCCTACGAGCAGTACTTC
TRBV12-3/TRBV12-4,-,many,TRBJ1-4,CASSLGGGNEKLFF,TGTGCCAGCAGTTTAGGGGGGGGTAATGAAAAACTGTTTTTT
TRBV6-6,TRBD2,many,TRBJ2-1,CASSPPVAGEVNEQFF,TGTGCCAGCAGCCCCCCGGTAGCGGGAGAGGTCAATGAGCAGTTCTTC
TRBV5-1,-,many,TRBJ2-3,CASSLWIITDTQYF,TGCGCCAGCAGCTTGTGGATTATCACAGATACGCAGTATTTT
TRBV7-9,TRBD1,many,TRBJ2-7,CASSRDRADEQYF,TGTGCCAGCAGCCGCGACAGGGCTGACGAGCAGTACTTC
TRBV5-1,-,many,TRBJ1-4,CASSLDPTNEKLFF,TGCGCCAGCAGCTTGGATCCAACTAATGAAAAACTGTTTTTT
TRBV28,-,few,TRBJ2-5,CASSQGMETQYF,TGTGCCAGCAGTCAGGGGATGGAGACCCAGTACTTC
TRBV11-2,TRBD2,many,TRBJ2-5,CASSLGLAGVETQYF,TGTGCCAGCAGTTTAGGGCTAGCGGGAGTTGAGACCCAGTACTTC
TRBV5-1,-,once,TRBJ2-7,CASSLVGQSFYEQYF,TGCGCTAGCAGCTTGGTAGGGCAGAGCTTCTACGAGCAGTACTTC
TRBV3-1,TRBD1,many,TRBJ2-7,CASSQGTGLINEQYF,TGTGCCAGCAGCCAAGGGACAGGTTTAATCAACGAGCAGTACTTC
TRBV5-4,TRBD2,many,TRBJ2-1,CASSKSGRAYNEQFF,TGTGCCAGCAGCAAGAGCGGGAGAGCCTACAATGAGCAGTTCTTC
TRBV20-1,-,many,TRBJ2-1,CSARDPSRRYNEQFF,TGCAGTGCTAGAGACCCTAGCCGGAGATACAATGAGCAGTTCTTC
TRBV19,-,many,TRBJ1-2,CASRAEFNYGYTF,TGTGCCAGTAGGGCAGAGTTCAACTATGGCTACACCTTC
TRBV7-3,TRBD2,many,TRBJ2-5,CASSTNSAGVSETQYF,TGTGCCAGCAGCACAAACTCAGCGGGAGTATCGGAGACCCAGTACTTC